These 8 T cell receptor beta chains were sequenced from one sample in a study of graft-versus-host responses after intestinal transplantation. No antigen has been identified for these receptors. TCRdb keeps only in-frame clones here, not all; method: immunoSEQ multiplex PCR. This repertoire shows fewer than 150,000 clones, around 94% found once; its top ten account for about 0.16%. The material sequenced was unstimulated CD4+ T cells sorted from spleen or lymph node cells, taken before intestinal transplant. These receptors came from a human donor who received an intestinal transplant.

This sequence joins TRBV6-1 and TRBJ2-2, with D unresolved. Germline V gene sequence: CDR1 MNHNS, CDR2 SASEGT. Trimming removed 2 bases at V and 6 bases at J, with 10 bases between. The CDR3 has 14 residues. The DNA of the CDR3 is TGTGCCAGCAGTGAAACCCTGACCTCCGGGGAGCTGTTTTTT. This encodes CASSETLTSGELFF.

The chain joins TRBV7-9 to TRBJ1-1; TRBD1 matches 9 bases. V lost 5 bases to trimming and J lost 1 base; unmatched junction nucleotides: 5. The CDR3 runs to 15 residues. Germline V gene lookup returns CDR1 SEHNR and CDR2 FQNEAQ (reference sequence). CDR3: CASSATGGANTEAFF. CDR3 DNA: TGTGCCAGCAGCGCAACAGGGGGCGCGAACACTGAAGCTTTCTTT.

This chain joins TRBV19 and TRBJ1-3; TRBD1 aligns across 8 bases. This CDR3 region has 17 residues. Germline assignment: CDR1 LNHDA and CDR2 SQIVND (reference sequence). The trim removed 5 bases at V and 0 bases at J, leaving 9 bases unmatched. The DNA of the CDR3 is TGTGCCAGTAGTTTCGGACAGGGAAAAAGCTCTGGAAACACCATATATTTT. Its translation: CASSFGQGKSSGNTIYF.

The CDR3 here is CASSGDLIHTQYF. CDR3 nucleotides: TGTGCCAGCAGCGGTGACCTGATCCATACGCAGTATTTT. The rearrangement links TRBV9 to TRBJ2-3; D remains ambiguous. Trimming cost V 3 bases and J 7 bases, with 12 bases left between them. Germline V CDR1 and CDR2: SGDLS, YYNGEE. The length of the CDR3 is 13 residues.

CDR3: CASSEYSGTDNYGYTF. In nucleotides, the CDR3 is TGTGCCAGCTCCGAATATTCCGGGACAGATAACTATGGCTACACCTTC. The chain joins TRBV18 to TRBJ1-2; TRBD1 matches at 7 bases. V shed 6 bases and J 1 base; nucleotides not matched to a gene: 11. The germline V gene has CDR1 KGHSH and CDR2 LQKENI. This CDR3 is built from 16 residues.

The V and J genes are TRBV6-1 and TRBJ2-1; 10 nucleotides align to TRBD2. The CDR3 length is 16 residues. Trimming removed 2 bases from V and 6 bases from J; junction bases left unmatched: 7. The V gene's germline CDR1 is MNHNS and CDR2 SASEGT. The CDR3 DNA follows: TGTGCCAGCAGTGAACGGAGACTAGCGGGTCGCAATGAGCAGTTCTTC. This gives the protein CASSERRLAGRNEQFF.

The gene calls are TRBV4-1 and TRBJ1-1; D not certain. Germline assignment: CDR1 MGHRA and CDR2 YSYEKL. Trimming cost V 1 base and J 6 bases, with 3 bases left between them. This CDR3 contains 11 residues. The CDR3: CASSQAAEAFF. CDR3 bases: TGCGCCAGCAGCCAAGCCGCTGAAGCTTTCTTT.

The genes are TRBV7-8 and TRBJ1-1; 7 nucleotides match TRBD1. The trim removed 4 bases at V and 7 bases at J, leaving 18 bases unmatched. CDR3 length: 17 amino acids. Germline lookup yields CDR1 SGHVS and CDR2 FQNEAQ. The CDR3 is CASSSTYRGGVLNEAFF. CDR3 coding DNA: TGTGCCAGCAGCTCAACTTACAGGGGAGGGGTGCTGAATGAAGCTTTCTTT. Complete variable domain (other parts from reference TRBV7-8 and TRBJ1-1): GAGVSQSPRYKVAKRGQDVALRCDPISGHVSLFWYQQALGQGPEFLTYFQNEAQLDKSGLPSDRFFAERPEGSVSTLKIQRTQQEDSAVYLCASSSTYRGGVLNEAFFGQGTRLTVV.